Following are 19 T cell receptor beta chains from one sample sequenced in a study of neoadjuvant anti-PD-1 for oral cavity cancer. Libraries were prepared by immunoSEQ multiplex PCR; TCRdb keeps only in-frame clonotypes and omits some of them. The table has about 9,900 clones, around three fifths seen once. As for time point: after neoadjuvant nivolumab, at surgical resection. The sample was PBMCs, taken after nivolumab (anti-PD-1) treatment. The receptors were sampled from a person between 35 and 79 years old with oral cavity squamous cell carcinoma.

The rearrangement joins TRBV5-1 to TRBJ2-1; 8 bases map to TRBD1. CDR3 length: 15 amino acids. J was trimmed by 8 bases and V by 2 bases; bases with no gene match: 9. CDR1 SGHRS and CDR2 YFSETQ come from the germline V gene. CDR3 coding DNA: TGCGCCAGCAGCTTAGCGACAGGGGTGGTAGATGAGCAGTTCTTC. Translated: CASSLATGVVDEQFF.

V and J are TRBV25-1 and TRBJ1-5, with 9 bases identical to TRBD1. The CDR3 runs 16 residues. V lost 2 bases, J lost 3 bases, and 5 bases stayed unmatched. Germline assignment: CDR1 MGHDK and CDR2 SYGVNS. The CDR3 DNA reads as TGTGCCAGCAGTGAAGGGGACAGGGCATACAATCAGCCCCAGCATTTT. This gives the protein CASSEGDRAYNQPQHF.

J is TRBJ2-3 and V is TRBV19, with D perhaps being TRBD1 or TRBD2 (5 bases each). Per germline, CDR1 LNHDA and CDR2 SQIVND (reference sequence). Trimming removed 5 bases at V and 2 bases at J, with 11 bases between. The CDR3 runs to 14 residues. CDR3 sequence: CASSASGATDTQYF. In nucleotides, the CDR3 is TGTGCCAGTAGTGCTTCCGGGGCCACAGATACGCAGTATTTT.

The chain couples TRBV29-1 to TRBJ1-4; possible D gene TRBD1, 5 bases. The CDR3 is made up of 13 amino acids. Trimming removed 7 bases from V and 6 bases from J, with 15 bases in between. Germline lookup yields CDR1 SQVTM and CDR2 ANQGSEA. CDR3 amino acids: CSARGTGDEKLFF. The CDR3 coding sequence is TGCAGCGCCCGGGGGACTGGGGATGAAAAACTGTTTTTT.

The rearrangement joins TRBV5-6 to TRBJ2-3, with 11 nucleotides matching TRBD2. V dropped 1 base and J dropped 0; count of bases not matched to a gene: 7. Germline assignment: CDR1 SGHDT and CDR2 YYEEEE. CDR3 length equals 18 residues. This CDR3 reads CASSLTTSGGPSTDTQYF. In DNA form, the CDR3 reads TGTGCCAGCAGCTTGACTACTAGCGGGGGACCGAGCACAGATACGCAGTATTTT.

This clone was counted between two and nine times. Here the CDR3 DNA reads TGTGCCAGTAGTATAGGAACGTATTCACCCCTCCACTTT. Its protein is CASSIGTYSPLHF. This rearrangement joins TRBV19 to TRBJ1-6, with D unclear. The V end was cut by 1 base, the J end by 8 bases, with 6 bases between. The CDR3 consists of 13 residues. Per the germline V gene, CDR1 is LNHDA and CDR2 is SQIVND (reference sequence).

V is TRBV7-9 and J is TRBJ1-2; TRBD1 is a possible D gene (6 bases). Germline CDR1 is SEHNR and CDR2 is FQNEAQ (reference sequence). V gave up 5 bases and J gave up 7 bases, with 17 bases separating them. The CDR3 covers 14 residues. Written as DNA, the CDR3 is TGTGCCAGCAGCCAGGGGCTAACAATAGGTGGCTACACCTTC. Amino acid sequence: CASSQGLTIGGYTF.

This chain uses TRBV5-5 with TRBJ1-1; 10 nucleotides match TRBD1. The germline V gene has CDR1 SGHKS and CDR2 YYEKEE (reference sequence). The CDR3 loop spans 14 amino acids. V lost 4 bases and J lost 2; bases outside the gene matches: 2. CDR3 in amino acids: CASSRTGGNTEAFF. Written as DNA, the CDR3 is TGTGCCAGCAGCCGGACAGGGGGAAACACTGAAGCTTTCTTT.

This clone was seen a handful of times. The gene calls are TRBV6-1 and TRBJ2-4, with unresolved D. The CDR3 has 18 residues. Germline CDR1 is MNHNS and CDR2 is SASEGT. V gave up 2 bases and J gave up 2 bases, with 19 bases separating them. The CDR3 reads CASSEWTLLLYSKNIQYF. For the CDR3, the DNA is TGTGCCAGCAGTGAATGGACCCTCTTACTCTATTCCAAAAACATTCAGTACTTC.

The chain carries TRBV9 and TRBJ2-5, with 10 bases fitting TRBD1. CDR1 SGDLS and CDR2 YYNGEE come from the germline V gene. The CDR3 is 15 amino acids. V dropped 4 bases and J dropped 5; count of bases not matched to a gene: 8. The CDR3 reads CASSTRQGADETQYF. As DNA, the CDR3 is TGTGCCAGCAGCACACGACAGGGGGCCGATGAGACCCAGTACTTC.

The CDR3 here is CASSPDRGLWTQYF. The CDR3 region has the DNA TGTGCCAGCAGTCCCGACAGGGGGTTATGGACCCAGTACTTC. The chain is built from TRBV27 and TRBJ2-5; 9 nucleotides match TRBD1. The V gene's germline CDR1 is MNHEY and CDR2 SMNVEV (reference sequence). V lost 5 bases, J lost 7 bases, and 8 bases stayed unmatched. CDR3 length: 14 residues.

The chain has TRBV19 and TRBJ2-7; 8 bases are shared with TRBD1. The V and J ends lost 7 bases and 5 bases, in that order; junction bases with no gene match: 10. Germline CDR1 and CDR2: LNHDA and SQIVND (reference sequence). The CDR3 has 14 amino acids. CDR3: CASTTGVASDEQYF. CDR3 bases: TGTGCCAGTACGACAGGGGTTGCTTCCGACGAGCAGTACTTC.

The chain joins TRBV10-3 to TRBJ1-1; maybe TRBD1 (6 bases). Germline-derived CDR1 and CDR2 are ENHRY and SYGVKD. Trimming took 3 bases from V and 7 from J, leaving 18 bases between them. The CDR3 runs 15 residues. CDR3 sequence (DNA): TGTGCCATCAGTGACCCTGGACAGCCGAGGGTTGAAGCTTTCTTT. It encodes CAISDPGQPRVEAFF.

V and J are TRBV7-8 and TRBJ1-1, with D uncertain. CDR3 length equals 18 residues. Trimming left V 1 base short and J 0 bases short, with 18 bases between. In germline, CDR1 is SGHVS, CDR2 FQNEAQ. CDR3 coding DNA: TGTGCCAGCAGCTTAGAGTTGTCGGGCAGCGTAATGAACACTGAAGCTTTCTTT. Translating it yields CASSLELSGSVMNTEAFF.

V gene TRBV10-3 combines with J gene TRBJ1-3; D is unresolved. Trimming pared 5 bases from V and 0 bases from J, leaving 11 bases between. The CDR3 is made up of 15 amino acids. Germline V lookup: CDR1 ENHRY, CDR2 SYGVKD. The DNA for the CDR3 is TGTGCCATCAGTCCGGACCGCGGCTCTGGAAACACCATATATTTT. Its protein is CAISPDRGSGNTIYF.

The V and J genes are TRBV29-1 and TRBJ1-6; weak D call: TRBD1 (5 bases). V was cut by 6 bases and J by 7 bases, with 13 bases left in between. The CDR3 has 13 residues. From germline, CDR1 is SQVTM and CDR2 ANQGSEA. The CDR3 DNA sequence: TGCAGCGTCACCATCGGGGGGAATTCACCCCTCCACTTT. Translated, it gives CSVTIGGNSPLHF.

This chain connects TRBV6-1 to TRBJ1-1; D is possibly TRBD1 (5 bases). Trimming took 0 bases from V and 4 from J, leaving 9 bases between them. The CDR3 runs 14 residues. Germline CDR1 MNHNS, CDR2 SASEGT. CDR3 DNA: TGTGCCAGCAGTGAAGCCCAGGGTGGCACTGAAGCTTTCTTT. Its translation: CASSEAQGGTEAFF.

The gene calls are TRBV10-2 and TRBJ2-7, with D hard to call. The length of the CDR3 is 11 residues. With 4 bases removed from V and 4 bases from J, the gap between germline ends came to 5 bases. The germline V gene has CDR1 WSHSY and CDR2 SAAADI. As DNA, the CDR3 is TGCGCCAGCAGTGCCAGTTACGAGCAGTACTTC. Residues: CASSASYEQYF.

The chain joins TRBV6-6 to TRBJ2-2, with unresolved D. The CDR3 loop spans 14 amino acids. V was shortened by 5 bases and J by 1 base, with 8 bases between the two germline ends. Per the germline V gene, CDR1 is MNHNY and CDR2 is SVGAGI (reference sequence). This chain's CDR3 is CASSQTLNTGELFF. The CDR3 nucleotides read TGTGCCAGCAGTCAGACTCTGAACACCGGGGAGCTGTTTTTT.